One TCR beta chain is described in this entry. The data were obtained in a study of blood T cell repertoires in COVID-19. Study information: The United States, Italy and Spain provided the acute and convalescent COVID-19 samples. T cells, B-cell-depleted T cells, or PBMCs provided the cDNA or gDNA that served as material.

The CDR3 totals 14 residues. Germline V lookup: CDR1 SGHTA, CDR2 FQGTGA. Trimming left V 6 bases short and J 1 base short, with 9 bases between. In the original processing: The authors estimated nucleated cell counts from reference gene primer amplification. Profiled with immunoSEQ multiplex PCR; TCRdb holds only in-frame clones, not every one. The V and J calls and clone size are taken from that table; D and trimming were inferred from the DNA. Of over 120,000 clones in the sample, 75% to 90% were seen once. This sequence was found in a man aged 55 to 70 with active or convalescent COVID-19. The chain has TRBV7-3 and TRBJ2-2; D call uncertain. Sample: peripheral blood. In nucleotides, the CDR3 is TGTGCCAGCAGGAGAAACGTGAACACCGGGGAGCTGTTTTTT. Amino acids: CASRRNVNTGELFF.